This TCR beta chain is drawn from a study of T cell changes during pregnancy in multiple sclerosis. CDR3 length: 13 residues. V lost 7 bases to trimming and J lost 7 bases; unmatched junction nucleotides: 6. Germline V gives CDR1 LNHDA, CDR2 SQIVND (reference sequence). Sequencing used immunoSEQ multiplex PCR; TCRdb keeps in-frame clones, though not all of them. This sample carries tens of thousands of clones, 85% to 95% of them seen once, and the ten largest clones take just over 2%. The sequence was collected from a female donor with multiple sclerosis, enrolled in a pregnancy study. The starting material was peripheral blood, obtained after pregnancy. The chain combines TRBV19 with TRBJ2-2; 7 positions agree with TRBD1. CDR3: CASTTGSGGELFF. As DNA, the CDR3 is TGTGCCAGTACGACAGGGAGTGGCGGGGAGCTGTTTTTT.